This T cell receptor beta chain was profiled in a study of cytomegalovirus exposure and HLA in healthy donors. Remarks on this clone: Its antigen is not known. Mismatch with germline at one junction end may stem from a read error.

Amplification used 60 Vbeta primers and 13 Jbeta primers. The repertoire was sequenced with immunoSEQ multiplex PCR; TCRdb's copy has only in-frame clones and lacks some. The sample contains under 200,000 clones, 83% of which appear only once. The study's findings and limits: There were several of the most significant clusters that appeared linked to common viral pathogens in a later analysis. Later on, analysis showed that most CMV-associated TCR beta chains appeared to be HLA-restricted.

The sequencing sample was made of PBMCs. The receptor's source is a middle-aged man in good health and CMV-seropositive.

The CDR3 loop is CASSLDHGSEQYF. DNA of the CDR3: TGTGCCAGCAGCCTAGACCACGGGAGTGAGCAGTACTTC. The chain recombines TRBV11-3 with TRBJ2-7; tentative D call: TRBD2 (6 bases). This CDR3 has 13 residues. Germline V lookup: CDR1 SGHNT, CDR2 YENEEA.